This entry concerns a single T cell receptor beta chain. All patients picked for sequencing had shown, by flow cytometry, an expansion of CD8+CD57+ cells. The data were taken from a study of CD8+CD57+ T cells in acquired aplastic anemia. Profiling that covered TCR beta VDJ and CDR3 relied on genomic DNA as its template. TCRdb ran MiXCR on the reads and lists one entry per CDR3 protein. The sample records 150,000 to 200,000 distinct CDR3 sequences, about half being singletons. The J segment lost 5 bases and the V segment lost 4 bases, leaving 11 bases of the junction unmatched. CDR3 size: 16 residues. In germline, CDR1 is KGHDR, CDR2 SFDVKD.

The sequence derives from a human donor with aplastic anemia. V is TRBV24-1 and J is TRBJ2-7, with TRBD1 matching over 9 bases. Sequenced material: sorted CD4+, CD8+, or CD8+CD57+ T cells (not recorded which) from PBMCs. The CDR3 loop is CATSESGTGHSHEQYF. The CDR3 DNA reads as TGTGCCACCAGTGAGTCCGGGACAGGGCATTCCCACGAGCAGTACTTC.